This entry lists 20 T cell receptor beta chains sequenced from one sample in a study of tissue T cells after allogeneic stem cell transplantation. Measured with immunoSEQ multiplex PCR; TCRdb has only the in-frame clones, and not every one. The table includes 45,000 to 50,000 clones, about 73% detected once. Source material: sorted cells pooled from one or two spleens. These receptors all stem from a pool of C57BL/6 mice in good health.

In the case of this clone: Gene names follow the mouse nomenclature. The read terminates 1 residue before the CDR3 end, so the remaining end is supplied by the germline J gene. This chain links TRBV1 with TRBJ1-4; TRBD1 is a possible D gene (6 bases). This CDR3 is built from 13 residues. Deletions cut 4 bases from V and 4 bases from J, with 7 bases between. Germline V gives CDR1 NSQYPW, CDR2 LRSPGD (reference sequence). The CDR3 sequence: CTCSGDNNERLFF. The DNA read from the CDR3 is TGCACCTGCAGTGGGGACAACAACGAAAGATTATTT.

Regarding this clone: Gene names denote mouse genes. The CDR3 extends 1 residue past the end of the read, so its final part is completed from the germline J gene. V gene TRBV2 combines with J gene TRBJ1-5; the D is unclear. With 0 bases removed from V and 0 bases from J, the gap between germline ends came to 6 bases. Per the germline V gene, CDR1 is LGHNA and CDR2 is YSYQKL. This CDR3 region has 15 residues. CDR3 sequence: CASSQDPNNNQAPLF. The CDR3 DNA, read in part, is TGTGCCAGCAGCCAAGATCCAAATAACAACCAGGCTCCGCTT.

Note on this clone: Gene names are mouse gene names. The DNA ends 1 residue before the CDR3 does, and the rest of the CDR3 is filled in from the germline J gene. J is TRBJ2-3 and V is TRBV13-2, with D possibly TRBD2 on 6 matching bases. The CDR3 extends over 15 amino acids. Germline V lookup: CDR1 NNHNN, CDR2 SYGAGS (reference sequence). V dropped 2 bases and J dropped 0 bases, with 10 bases sitting between them. Partial CDR3 DNA: TGTGCCAGCGGTGACTGGGGCCTTAGTGCAGAAACGCTGTAT. It encodes CASGDWGLSAETLY. The whole CDR3 protein is CASGDWGLSAETLYF.

Note on this clone: Gene labels here are mouse ones. Read coverage stops 1 residue before the CDR3 terminus; the germline J gene supplies the remainder. The chain couples TRBV16 to TRBJ2-4; D possibly corresponds to TRBD2 (6 bases). Germline loops: CDR1 SGHSA, CDR2 FRNQAP. Trimming stripped 1 base from V and 6 bases from J, with 8 bases between. The CDR3 spans 13 residues. The CDR3 loop is CASSLALGNTLYF. CDR3 DNA (partial): TGTGCAAGCAGCTTAGCCCTGGGGAACACCTTGTAC.

Concerning this clone: Here the gene names and germline are mouse. The DNA ends 1 residue before the CDR3 does, and the rest of the CDR3 is filled in from the germline J gene. The V and J genes are TRBV13-1 and TRBJ2-7; 10 nucleotides align to TRBD2. Trimming cost V 8 bases and J 3 bases; bases outside gene matches: 2. The CDR3 spans 12 residues. Germline V gene data show CDR1 as NSHNY and CDR2 as SYGAGN. The part of the CDR3 DNA that was read is TGTGCCAGAGACTGGGGGGTCTATGAACAGTAC. Its protein product is CARDWGVYEQY. The CDR3 in full is CARDWGVYEQYF.

Concerning this clone itself: Any gene name here is a mouse gene name. The CDR3 end falls 1 residue outside the read, so it is completed with the germline J gene. The chain combines TRBV31 with TRBJ2-7, with 10 bases that match TRBD2. The CDR3 is 14 amino acids. After removal of 1 base from V and 4 bases from J, the junction contained 4 bases not matched to a gene. Germline V gene data show CDR1 as GKSSPN and CDR2 as SITVG. The CDR3: CAWSPRGLGYEQYF. The part of the CDR3 DNA that was read is TGTGCCTGGAGTCCACGGGGACTGGGGTATGAACAGTAC.

Concerning this clone: Mouse germline and gene names are used. The read ends 1 residue early relative to the CDR3; the germline J gene fills the gap. The V gene is TRBV1, the J gene TRBJ1-3; 7 nucleotides align to TRBD1. CDR3 size: 14 residues. Germline V lookup: CDR1 NSQYPW, CDR2 LRSPGD (reference sequence). Trimming at V came to 2 bases and at J to 2 bases, leaving 0 bases not matched to a gene. Incomplete CDR3 DNA: TGCACCTGCAGTGCACAGGGGGCTGGAAATACGCTCTAT. This gives the protein CTCSAQGAGNTLY. The whole CDR3 protein reads CTCSAQGAGNTLYF.

As regards this clone: The gene names here belong to mouse. The CDR3 goes on 1 residue after the read ends, and that part is filled in from the germline J gene. The genes are TRBV31 and TRBJ1-6; D possibly corresponds to TRBD1 (6 bases). TRBJ1-6 carries the ORF label, with uncertain function. Germline CDR1 and CDR2: GKSSPN and SITVG. V was trimmed by 3 bases and J by 0 bases, leaving 9 bases between them. The length of the CDR3 is 15 residues. This CDR3 is CAWSQGTSYNSPLYF. The sequenced part of the CDR3 DNA is TGTGCCTGGAGCCAGGGGACTTCCTATAATTCGCCCCTCTAC.

With regard to this clone: These gene names are mouse names. The read stops 1 residue short of the end of the CDR3; the missing end is completed from the germline J gene. The sample carries other DNA sequences with the same CDR3. The chain combines TRBV14 with TRBJ1-1; 7 bases align to TRBD1. The CDR3 covers 14 residues. The junction had 3 bases not matched to a gene; V was cut back by 4 bases and J by 0 bases. The V gene's germline CDR1 is SGHDT and CDR2 FRDEAV. CDR3 amino acids: CASSPGTANTEVFF. The sequenced part of the CDR3 DNA is TGTGCCAGCAGTCCCGGGACAGCAAACACAGAAGTCTTC.

About this clone itself: Genes here carry mouse names. The CDR3 goes on 1 residue after the read ends, and that part is filled in from the germline J gene. The chain couples TRBV19 to TRBJ2-3, with 9 nucleotides matching TRBD2. There are 14 residues in the CDR3. V was clipped by 6 bases and J by 0 bases; unmatched bases: 2. CDR1 is FNHDT, CDR2 SITEND, per germline (reference sequence). The sequenced part of the CDR3 DNA is TGTGCCAGCATGGGGGGGCAAAGTGCAGAAACGCTGTAT. Translating gives CASMGGQSAETLY. The whole CDR3 sequence reads CASMGGQSAETLYF.

A note on this clone: Any gene name here is a mouse gene name. The read ends 1 residue shy of where the CDR3 ends; the end is completed using the germline J gene. The chain recombines TRBV13-2 with TRBJ2-1; 10 bases are shared with TRBD2. The germline gives CDR1 NNHNN, CDR2 SYGAGS (reference sequence). The V gene end was trimmed by 0 bases and the J gene end by 4 bases; junction bases not matched to a gene: 4. The CDR3 has 16 amino acids. The CDR3 sequence is CASGDAPGGAYAEQFF. CDR3 DNA, as far as it was read: TGTGCCAGCGGTGATGCCCCTGGGGGGGCTTATGCTGAGCAGTTC.

This clone was seen only a few times. These gene names are mouse names. The DNA read from the CDR3 is TGTGCCAGCAGCTTGGGGGGACATAGCTCCTATGAACAGTAC. Encoded protein: CASSLGGHSSYEQY. The full-length CDR3 reads as CASSLGGHSSYEQYF. The chain employs TRBV3 and TRBJ2-7; D may correspond to TRBD1 or TRBD2 (6 bases each). Read data end 1 residue before the CDR3 end; the end is taken from the germline J gene. V lost 3 bases to trimming and J lost 0 bases, with 12 bases between them. Germline values: CDR1 SNHLY, CDR2 FYNGKV (reference sequence). The CDR3 spans 15 residues.

To note about this clone: Mouse names are used for the genes. From the germline J gene comes the end of the CDR3, since the read stops 1 residue before it. V usage is TRBV2 and J usage is TRBJ1-2; weak D call: TRBD1 (6 bases). Trimming cost V 0 bases and J 1 base, with 9 bases left between them. Germline V lookup: CDR1 LGHNA, CDR2 YSYQKL. This CDR3 region has 15 residues. The CDR3 sequence: CASSQDYRVNSDYTF. CDR3 DNA, as far as it was read: TGTGCCAGCAGCCAAGATTACAGGGTAAACTCCGACTACACC.

Remarks on this clone: The gene names given are mouse names. The DNA ends 1 residue before the CDR3 does, and the rest of the CDR3 is filled in from the germline J gene. Other nucleotide sequences from this sample produce the same CDR3. The chain has TRBV14 and TRBJ2-3; a possible D gene is TRBD1 (6 bases). The germline gives CDR1 SGHDT, CDR2 FRDEAV. This CDR3 has 14 residues. V lost 4 bases and J lost 1, with 10 bases in between. The DNA read from the CDR3 is TGTGCCAGCAGTCTACAGGGAGGTGCAGAAACGCTGTAT. Translating it yields CASSLQGGAETLY. The CDR3 reads in full as CASSLQGGAETLYF. The entire variable domain, with the rest obtained from reference TRBV14 and TRBJ2-3, is as follows: EAGVTQSPRYAVLQEGQAVSFWCDPISGHDTLYWYQQPRDQGPQLLVYFRDEAVIDNSQLPSDRFSAVRPKGTNSTLKIQSAKQGDTATYLCASSLQGGAETLYFGSGTRLTVL.

Notes on this clone: The germline and genes are mouse ones. The read comes to an end 1 residue before the CDR3 does, leaving the germline J gene to fill in the end. This sequence joins TRBV13-2 and TRBJ2-3; tentatively, D is TRBD2 (6 bases). Trimming cost V 0 bases and J 4 bases, with 12 bases left between them. Germline CDR1 NNHNN, CDR2 SYGAGS (reference sequence). The CDR3 is made up of 15 amino acids. The DNA read from the CDR3 is TGTGCCAGCGGTGATGTCGGCTGGGGCTCAGAAACGCTGTAT. Protein product: CASGDVGWGSETLY. The CDR3, in full, reads CASGDVGWGSETLYF.

Only a few counts were recorded for this clone. These gene names are mouse names. The CDR3 end falls 1 residue outside the read, so it is completed with the germline J gene. This sequence joins TRBV14 and TRBJ2-7; D not resolved. The CDR3 consists of 13 residues. Germline V gene data show CDR1 as SGHDT and CDR2 as FRDEAV. V lost 5 bases to trimming and J lost 0 bases, with 9 bases between them. CDR3 amino acids: CASSLRSSYEQYF. CDR3 bases read: TGTGCCAGCAGCCTCAGAAGCTCCTATGAACAGTAC. The variable domain in full, with the rest retrieved from reference TRBV14 and TRBJ2-7, is EAGVTQSPRYAVLQEGQAVSFWCDPISGHDTLYWYQQPRDQGPQLLVYFRDEAVIDNSQLPSDRFSAVRPKGTNSTLKIQSAKQGDTATYLCASSLRSSYEQYFGPGTRLTVL.

This clone came up a few times. Gene names follow the mouse nomenclature. The CDR3 end falls 1 residue outside the read, so it is completed with the germline J gene. The V call is TRBV19, the J call TRBJ2-7; tentative D call: TRBD1 (6 bases). V was pared by 7 bases and J by 2 bases, with 10 bases between. CDR3 size: 12 residues. The V gene's germline CDR1 is FNHDT and CDR2 SITEND (reference sequence). CDR3 DNA (partial): TGTGCCAGCGGGACAAATCCCTATGAACAGTAC. Protein sequence: CASGTNPYEQY. The whole CDR3 sequence reads CASGTNPYEQYF.

In regard to this clone: Gene names and germline refer to mouse. The CDR3 end lies 1 residue beyond the end of the read and is filled in from the germline J gene. This chain joins TRBV2 and TRBJ1-2; maybe TRBD1 (6 bases). The germline CDR1 and CDR2 sequences are LGHNA and YSYQKL. This CDR3 contains 13 residues. The V gene lost 4 bases and the J gene lost 2 bases, with 8 bases spanning the gap. The CDR3 DNA, read in part, is TGTGCCAGCAGCCGGCAGGGGAACTCCGACTACACC. Residues: CASSRQGNSDYT. In full, the CDR3 is CASSRQGNSDYTF.

Comments on this clone: The gene symbols are mouse symbols. The read is 1 residue too short to cover the CDR3 end, so that end is filled in from the germline J gene. V and J are TRBV13-1 and TRBJ1-1; weak D call: TRBD1 (5 bases). The CDR3 length is 11 residues. V was cut by 4 bases and J by 5 bases, with 6 bases left in between. The V gene's germline CDR1 is NSHNY and CDR2 SYGAGN. Incomplete CDR3 DNA: TGTGCCAGCAGTAGACAGACAGAAGTCTTC. It translates to CASSRQTEVF. In full, the CDR3 is CASSRQTEVFF.

This clone appeared a few times. Gene names refer to mouse genes. The CDR3 end is not reached by the read, which stops 1 residue before it; the germline J gene fills it in. The chain joins TRBV13-2 to TRBJ2-7, with 7 bases aligning to TRBD1. V trimming: 5 bases; J trimming: 3 bases; junction bases outside the gene matches: 5. The germline CDR1 and CDR2 sequences are NNHNN and SYGAGS (reference sequence). The CDR3 totals 13 residues. The covered CDR3 bases are TGTGCCAGCGGCGACAGGGAAGGCTATGAACAGTAC. This gives the protein CASGDREGYEQY. The CDR3 as a whole reads CASGDREGYEQYF.